This record concerns one T cell receptor beta chain sequence. Antigen unknown. The source of the sample is a study of OX40 agonist ivuxolimab in advanced cancers. Background on the study: With a range of roughly 23 to 90, age averaged 60 years, and 75% to 90% were male.

General study results and limits: Part of the nonresponder group also had normalized T-cell clonal expansion that was low. Both CD4+ and CD8+ T cell populations in blood had undergone clonal expansion by week 6 at 0.1 to 3.0 mg/kg.

Repertoires were generated with immunoSEQ multiplex PCR, while TCRdb's copy carries only in-frame clones and drops some. The sample lists approximately 76,000 clones, over 75% seen once, with approximately 5% in the top ten. The sequence came from an adult with an advanced solid tumor such as melanoma, head and neck, liver or kidney cancer. The starting material was CD4+ or CD8+ T cells sorted from blood, obtained in a trial of the OX40 agonist ivuxolimab.

In DNA, the CDR3 is TGTGCCAGAAGCCTGTCTGGAAACACCATATATTTT. It specifies CARSLSGNTIYF. The rearrangement uses TRBV7-5 and TRBJ1-3. TRBV7-5 constitutes a pseudogene. CDR3 length: 12 residues.